The next 21 T cell receptor beta chains were all read from a single sample in a study of CD8 T cells in ankylosing spondylitis. MiXCR, run by TCRdb on the 5' RACE reads, gives a single entry per CDR3 protein. The table shows 250,000 to 300,000 distinct CDR3 sequences, with 15% to 20% occurring only once. The sequenced sample was blood, either unsorted or a sorted T cell fraction (not recorded which). All receptors derive from a male donor with ankylosing spondylitis or in good health (not recorded which).

The sample holds a few counts of this clonotype. The chain joins TRBV10-3 to TRBJ2-1; D call uncertain. Germline CDR1 is ENHRY and CDR2 is SYGVKD. V lost 4 bases to trimming and J lost 10 bases, with 11 bases between them. The CDR3 has 12 residues. The CDR3 region has the DNA TGTGCCATCAGTGTGCCGGATGGGGAGCAGTTCTTC. It codes for CAISVPDGEQFF.

This chain links TRBV6-1 with TRBJ1-5, with D uncertain. The ends were cut back, 3 bases at V and 3 bases at J, with 9 bases in the middle. There are 14 residues in the CDR3. The germline gives CDR1 MNHNS, CDR2 SASEGT. CDR3 loop: CASSDKQYNQPQHF. CDR3 bases: TGTGCCAGCAGTGATAAACAGTACAATCAGCCCCAGCATTTT.

In this sample, this clonotype turned up a few times. The chain uses TRBV3-1 and TRBJ2-3; 8 positions agree with TRBD1. This CDR3 is built from 16 residues. V lost 0 bases and J lost 9; bases outside the gene matches: 11. Germline CDR1 reads LGHDT; CDR2 reads YNNKEL (reference sequence). CDR3 region: CASSQEGQVAPLTQYF. CDR3 bases: TGTGCCAGCAGCCAAGAGGGACAGGTTGCGCCTCTGACGCAGTATTTT.

For the CDR3, the DNA is TGTGCCAGCAGCTTAGTTAGCGGGAGGATTGGCGAGCAGTACTTC. Protein product: CASSLVSGRIGEQYF. This sequence joins TRBV7-9 and TRBJ2-7; 10 bases match TRBD2. CDR3 length equals 15 residues. Germline-derived CDR1 and CDR2 are SEHNR and FQNEAQ (reference sequence). Trimming cost V 1 base and J 6 bases; bases outside gene matches: 6.

Only a few counts were recorded for this clonotype. The chain recombines TRBV27 with TRBJ1-6, with 9 bases aligning to TRBD1. There are 18 residues in the CDR3. Germline-derived CDR1 and CDR2 are MNHEY and SMNVEV (reference sequence). Trimming took 2 bases from V and 6 from J; bases not matched to a gene: 11. The CDR3 reads CASSLAGTGMVGNSPLHF. CDR3 DNA: TGTGCCAGCAGTTTAGCCGGGACAGGGATGGTGGGTAATTCACCCCTCCACTTT.

This sequence joins TRBV4-1 and TRBJ1-1; perhaps TRBD1 as D (6 bases). Trimming shortened V by 2 bases and J by 4 bases, and 11 bases separated the two germline ends. This CDR3 comprises 14 residues. CDR1 and CDR2 (germline): MGHRA, YSYEKL. The CDR3 loop is CASSQSGGPTEAFF. CDR3 DNA sequence: TGCGCCAGCAGCCAATCGGGGGGCCCCACTGAAGCTTTCTTT.

This sequence joins TRBV9 and TRBJ2-7, with TRBD2 identical over 13 bases. Germline V CDR1 and CDR2: SGDLS, YYNGEE. CDR3 size: 15 residues. With V trimmed by 3 bases and J by 1 base, 1 base remained unmatched. CDR3 nucleotide sequence: TGTGCCAGCAGCGAGGGACTAGCGGGATCCTACGAGCAGTACTTC. Translated, it gives CASSEGLAGSYEQYF.

The chain recombines TRBV6-2 or TRBV6-3 with TRBJ2-1; possibly TRBD2 for D (6 bases). Germline lookup yields CDR1 MNHEY and CDR2 SVGEGT. The V gene lost 2 bases and the J gene lost 4 bases, with 18 bases spanning the gap. The CDR3 is made up of 17 amino acids. In DNA form, the CDR3 reads TGTGCCAGCAGTTACAGTAGAGCGGGTCTCTCTTACAATGAGCAGTTCTTC. Translating it yields CASSYSRAGLSYNEQFF.

This clonotype was seen repeatedly, ten times or more. This chain uses TRBV7-2 with TRBJ2-1; 9 positions agree with TRBD2. Germline V gene data show CDR1 as SGHTA and CDR2 as FQGNSA. With V trimmed by 6 bases and J by 5 bases, 2 bases remained unmatched. CDR3 length: 13 amino acids. CDR3 residues: CASRPSGDNEQFF. The CDR3 nucleotides read TGTGCCAGCAGGCCTAGCGGGGACAATGAGCAGTTCTTC.

The chain recombines TRBV5-5 with TRBJ2-5; D uncertain. CDR1 is SGHKS, CDR2 YYEKEE, per germline (reference sequence). Deletions cut 0 bases from V and 2 bases from J, with 8 bases between. The CDR3 sequence is 14 residues long. The CDR3 region has the DNA TGTGCCAGCAGCTTGGTCGACGGACAAGAGACCCAGTACTTC. Translating it yields CASSLVDGQETQYF.

The J gene is TRBJ2-3, the V gene TRBV9; either TRBD1 or TRBD2 may supply D (6 bases each). V lost 0 bases and J 6 bases, leaving 11 bases between the germline ends. Germline values: CDR1 SGDLS, CDR2 YYNGEE. This CDR3 spans 14 amino acids. This chain's CDR3 is CASSVDGGRDTQYF. In DNA, the CDR3 is TGTGCCAGCAGCGTAGACGGGGGCAGGGATACGCAGTATTTT. The variable domain in full, with the rest retrieved from reference TRBV9 and TRBJ2-3, is DSGVTQTPKHLITATGQRVTLRCSPRSGDLSVYWYQQSLDQGLQFLIQYYNGEERAKGNILERFSAQQFPDLHSELNLSSLELGDSALYFCASSVDGGRDTQYFGPGTRLTVL.

The chain uses TRBV10-3 and TRBJ2-2; 8 nucleotides align to TRBD1. The CDR3 has 15 amino acids. The V gene's germline CDR1 is ENHRY and CDR2 SYGVKD. After removal of 10 bases from V and 1 base from J, the junction contained 8 bases not matched to a gene. CDR3 DNA sequence: TGTGCCACCAGCCCGACAGGGGAGAACACCGGGGAGCTGTTTTTT. As protein: CATSPTGENTGELFF.

The V call is TRBV15, the J call TRBJ2-5, with D perhaps TRBD2 (5 bases). Trimming stripped 3 bases from V and 5 bases from J, with 16 bases between. CDR1 is LNHNV, CDR2 YYDKDF, per germline (reference sequence). The CDR3 loop spans 15 amino acids. CDR3 in amino acids: CATSSLVGVRETQYF. Written as DNA, the CDR3 is TGTGCCACCAGCAGTCTAGTGGGAGTAAGGGAGACCCAGTACTTC.

This clonotype was recorded a few times. The J gene is TRBJ2-1, the V gene TRBV9; TRBD2 aligns across 10 bases. V shed 4 bases, J shed 4 bases, and the junction held 8 bases outside the gene matches. CDR1 and CDR2 from the germline V gene are SGDLS and YYNGEE. This CDR3 contains 16 residues. DNA of the CDR3: TGTGCCAGCAGCACTCCCACTAGCGGGACATACAATGAGCAGTTCTTC. Encoded protein: CASSTPTSGTYNEQFF.

This chain connects TRBV4-1 to TRBJ2-2; D is possibly TRBD2 (7 bases). Deletions cut 4 bases from V and 4 bases from J, with 28 bases between. There are 20 residues in the CDR3. Germline lookup yields CDR1 MGHRA and CDR2 YSYEKL. This chain's CDR3 is CASSRLPGAGAFSSTGELFF. CDR3 sequence (DNA): TGCGCCAGCAGCCGACTCCCGGGGGCGGGAGCTTTTTCGAGCACCGGGGAGCTGTTTTTT.

J is TRBJ2-1 and V is TRBV9, with no clear D. Germline V gene lookup returns CDR1 SGDLS and CDR2 YYNGEE. V was cut by 0 bases and J by 8 bases, with 9 bases left in between. The CDR3 covers 13 residues. CDR3 loop: CASSVGHGYEQFF. The CDR3, as DNA: TGTGCCAGCAGCGTAGGGCATGGTTATGAGCAGTTCTTC.

V usage is TRBV5-1 and J usage is TRBJ2-1, with 7 bases that match TRBD1. In germline, CDR1 is SGHRS, CDR2 YFSETQ. CDR3 length equals 16 residues. Trimming at V came to 4 bases and at J to 7 bases, leaving 14 bases not matched to a gene. CDR3: CASSPTGTESGNEQFF. The CDR3, as DNA: TGCGCCAGCAGCCCGACCGGGACAGAAAGTGGGAATGAGCAGTTCTTC.

This clonotype was seen a few times. The chain joins TRBV21-1 to TRBJ2-7; TRBD1 is the table's D call, not checked against the DNA. TRBV21-1 is shown as a pseudogene. The CDR3 runs 14 residues. The CDR3 sequence is CASSRTGGHNEQYF. The CDR3, as DNA: TGTGCCAGCAGCAGAACAGGGGGCCACAACGAGCAGTACTTC.

This clonotype was counted only a few times. The J gene is TRBJ2-7, the V gene TRBV29-1, with D tentatively TRBD1 or TRBD2 (5 bases each). Germline CDR1 SQVTM, CDR2 ANQGSEA. The CDR3 is 17 residues long. V lost 4 bases and J 3 bases, leaving 25 bases between the germline ends. This CDR3 is CSVVLATWTGPNYEQYF. The DNA for the CDR3 is TGCAGCGTTGTCCTCGCGACCTGGACGGGACCTAACTACGAGCAGTACTTC.

This clonotype has just a few counts. V usage is TRBV7-6 and J usage is TRBJ2-7; no definite D call. Trimming shortened V by 2 bases and J by 1 base, and 6 bases separated the two germline ends. This CDR3 region has 13 residues. Germline CDR1 is SGHVS and CDR2 is FNYEAQ. DNA of the CDR3: TGTGCCAGCAGCTTACACCGGTCCTACGAGCAGTACTTC. Its translation: CASSLHRSYEQYF.

This clonotype was counted many times. V gene TRBV4-3 combines with J gene TRBJ2-2, with 10 bases that match TRBD2. The V and J ends lost 1 base and 3 bases, in that order; junction bases with no gene match: 2. CDR1 is LGHNA, CDR2 YSLEER, per germline. The CDR3 has 16 amino acids. CDR3 loop: CASSQGTSGYTGELFF. The CDR3 region has the DNA TGCGCCAGCAGCCAAGGGACTAGCGGATACACCGGGGAGCTGTTTTTT.